One and the same sample provided the 2 T cell receptor beta chains below, sequenced in a study of blood T cell repertoires in COVID-19. Some clones are missing from TCRdb's copy, which holds only in-frame ones; the method was immunoSEQ multiplex PCR. This sample has roughly 220,000 clones, with around 84% found just once. Sequencing was carried out using peripheral blood. These receptors were obtained from a woman in her sixties or seventies who had recovered from COVID-19.

V and J are TRBV5-4 and TRBJ1-5, with 7 bases that match TRBD1. From germline, CDR1 is SGHNT and CDR2 YYREEE (reference sequence). This CDR3 region has 14 residues. The V and J ends lost 5 bases and 3 bases, in that order; junction bases with no gene match: 5. In DNA form, the CDR3 reads TGTGCCAGCAGGGGACAGTGGGACAATCAGCCCCAGCATTTT. It codes for CASRGQWDNQPQHF.

In this sample, this clone turned up once. The rearrangement joins TRBV5-5 to TRBJ1-1; 8 nucleotides align to TRBD1. Per germline, CDR1 SGHKS and CDR2 YYEKEE (reference sequence). V lost 5 bases to trimming and J lost 8 bases; unmatched junction nucleotides: 5. The CDR3 runs to 12 residues. CDR3 coding DNA: TGTGCCAGCAGGGGGACAGGAGTAGAAGCTTTCTTT. It is translated as CASRGTGVEAFF.